The 25 T cell receptor beta chains below come from one sample, sequenced in a study of T cells in Graves' hyperthyroidism and ophthalmopathy. Researchers took RNA transcripts and amplified the TCR beta CDR3 regions from them. An initial round of RT-PCR targeting the TCR CDR3 relied on the HTBI primer set. TCRdb independently ran MiXCR on the multiplex PCR reads; one entry per CDR3 protein. This table holds hundreds of thousands of distinct CDR3 sequences, roughly 13% found once. Sequences were obtained from blood. These receptors all come from a woman under 40 with Graves' hyperthyroidism that later progressed to Graves' ophthalmopathy.

This clonotype appeared many times. J is TRBJ1-2 and V is TRBV5-6; no definite D call. The CDR3 sequence is 13 residues long. Per germline, CDR1 SGHDT and CDR2 YYEEEE. V lost 4 bases, J lost 5 bases, and 12 bases lay in between. Written as DNA, the CDR3 is TGTGCCAGCAGCCTCCGGGAATTGTATGGCTACACCTTC. Protein product: CASSLRELYGYTF.

The chain couples TRBV28 to TRBJ2-2; TRBD2 aligns across 8 bases. Germline loops: CDR1 MDHEN, CDR2 SYDVKM. The CDR3 sequence is 15 residues long. V gave up 8 bases and J gave up 6 bases; unmatched junction bases: 11. CDR3 residues: CASRGGFGESGELFF. The CDR3 bases are TGTGCCAGCCGGGGGGGGTTTGGGGAGTCCGGGGAGCTGTTTTTT.

With respect to this clonotype: Likely a read error: the CDR3 ends without its conserved phenylalanine or tryptophan. The V and J genes are TRBV2 and TRBJ1-1; TRBD1 aligns across 7 bases. Germline V CDR1 and CDR2: SNHLY, FYNNEI. This CDR3 is built from 14 residues. After removal of 8 bases from V and 0 bases from J, the junction contained 6 bases not matched to a gene. The CDR3 loop is CASQGGVVNTEAFL. The DNA of the CDR3 is TGTGCCAGCCAGGGGGGGGTGGTGAACACTGAAGCTTTCCTT.

Comment on this clonotype: A read error is possible here, since a much larger clone lies one base away. This sequence joins TRBV11-2 and TRBJ2-2; D not certain. This CDR3 spans 15 amino acids. CDR1 SGHAT and CDR2 FQNNGV come from the germline V gene. V lost 1 base to trimming and J lost 6 bases, with 12 bases between them. The CDR3: CASSLVLSAPGELFF. The CDR3 nucleotides are TGTGCCAGCAGCTTAGTTCTGAGCGCGCCCGGGGAGCTGTTTTTT. Filled out from reference TRBV11-2 and TRBJ2-2, the complete variable domain reads EAGVAQSPRYKIIEKRQSVAFWCNPISGHATLYWYQQILGQGPKLLIQFQNNGVVDDSQLPKDRFSAERLKGVDSTLKIQPAKLEDSAVYLCASSLVLSAPGELFFGEGSRLTVL.

The rearrangement links TRBV28 to TRBJ2-1, with D tentatively TRBD1 (5 bases). Trimming cost V 6 bases and J 4 bases, with 22 bases left between them. This CDR3 has 17 residues. Germline V gene lookup returns CDR1 MDHEN and CDR2 SYDVKM. CDR3 region: CASSPMVRSDMYNEQFF. For the CDR3, the DNA is TGTGCCAGCAGCCCCATGGTGCGCTCGGACATGTACAATGAGCAGTTCTTC. The complete variable domain, with remaining parts taken from reference TRBV28 and TRBJ2-1, reads DVKVTQSSRYLVKRTGEKVFLECVQDMDHENMFWYRQDPGLGLRLIYFSYDVKMKEKGDIPEGYSVSREKKERFSLILESASTNQTSMYLCASSPMVRSDMYNEQFFGPGTRLTVL.

This clonotype appeared many times. This rearrangement joins TRBV28 to TRBJ2-6, with D possibly TRBD2 on 5 matching bases. Trimming pared 6 bases from V and 1 base from J, leaving 16 bases between. Germline CDR1 is MDHEN and CDR2 is SYDVKM. This CDR3 is 17 amino acids long. The CDR3 loop reads CASRTGSKSSGANVLTF. As DNA, the CDR3 is TGTGCCAGCAGGACGGGATCCAAGTCATCTGGGGCCAACGTCCTGACTTTC.

This clonotype was seen a handful of times. The rearrangement links TRBV20-1 to TRBJ2-5; TRBD2 aligns across 8 bases. The CDR3 is 14 residues long. Germline V lookup: CDR1 DFQATT, CDR2 SNEGSKA (reference sequence). The trim removed 0 bases at V and 9 bases at J, leaving 9 bases unmatched. CDR3 DNA sequence: TGCAGTGCTAGAGACGGTGTAGCGGGACCGGCCCAGTACTTC. It translates to CSARDGVAGPAQYF.

Ten or more counts support this clonotype. The chain is built from TRBV25-1 and TRBJ2-1; TRBD2 matches at 13 bases. With V trimmed by 6 bases and J by 7 bases, 6 bases remained unmatched. Germline V gene sequence: CDR1 MGHDK, CDR2 SYGVNS. The CDR3 is 15 amino acids. The CDR3 is CASSGTSGTQNEQFF. The CDR3 nucleotides are TGTGCCAGCAGCGGGACTAGCGGGACCCAGAATGAGCAGTTCTTC.

This clonotype occurred many times. The chain employs TRBV19 and TRBJ2-7; 10 bases agree with TRBD2. Germline CDR1 LNHDA, CDR2 SQIVND (reference sequence). The V gene end was trimmed by 8 bases and the J gene end by 0 bases; junction bases not matched to a gene: 13. The CDR3 is 17 amino acids. The CDR3 is CASSLEAGTSVSYEQYF. The CDR3 coding sequence is TGTGCCAGTTCTTTAGAAGCCGGGACTAGCGTCTCCTACGAGCAGTACTTC.

This clonotype was picked up a small number of times. This chain connects TRBV27 to TRBJ2-1, with D possibly TRBD2 on 6 matching bases. Germline CDR1 reads MNHEY; CDR2 reads SMNVEV (reference sequence). V was cut by 5 bases and J by 0 bases, with 14 bases left in between. The CDR3 totals 16 residues. The CDR3 coding sequence is TGTGCCAGCAGTCCGGACTATCGGAGCTCCTACAATGAGCAGTTCTTC. Its protein product is CASSPDYRSSYNEQFF.

This clonotype has ten or more counts. The chain is built from TRBV18 and TRBJ2-7; no clear D. The CDR3 consists of 14 residues. In germline, CDR1 is KGHSH, CDR2 LQKENI. V gave up 3 bases and J gave up 4 bases, with 13 bases separating them. The CDR3 is CASSPSKGRYEQYF. In DNA form, the CDR3 reads TGTGCCAGCTCACCGAGTAAAGGGCGATACGAGCAGTACTTC.

This clonotype occurred many times. The CDR3, as DNA: TGTGCCAGCAGATTAATGACAGGGACAAACACTGAAGCTTTCTTT. This gives the protein CASRLMTGTNTEAFF. The chain employs TRBV27 and TRBJ1-1; 7 nucleotides line up with TRBD1. Germline V gene lookup returns CDR1 MNHEY and CDR2 SMNVEV (reference sequence). The CDR3 has 15 residues. V shed 6 bases and J 2 bases; nucleotides not matched to a gene: 9.

The chain employs TRBV6-5 and TRBJ1-3; D unclear. This CDR3 has 16 amino acids. CDR1 and CDR2 from the germline V gene are MNHEY and SVGAGI. Trimming removed 0 bases from V and 0 bases from J, with 9 bases in between. CDR3 protein: CASSYSGRLSGNTIYF. As DNA, the CDR3 is TGTGCCAGCAGTTACTCAGGACGGCTCTCTGGAAACACCATATATTTT.

This clonotype was recorded only once. The junction shows a germline mismatch at one end, possibly a read error. The chain uses TRBV9 and TRBJ1-5; D possibly corresponds to TRBD1 (6 bases). The CDR3 runs to 15 residues. Germline CDR1 and CDR2: SGDLS and YYNGEE. CDR3 coding DNA: TGTGCCGGCAGCGTAGGGGCAGGGGACAATCAGCCCCAGCATTTT. Translation: CAGSVGAGDNQPQHF.

In this sample, this clonotype turned up many times. The rearrangement joins TRBV2 to TRBJ1-1; 9 positions match TRBD1. After removal of 5 bases from V and 3 bases from J, the junction contained 4 bases not matched to a gene. The CDR3 consists of 14 residues. Germline V gene sequence: CDR1 SNHLY, CDR2 FYNNEI. CDR3: CASSRDRVDTEAFF. CDR3 in DNA: TGTGCCAGCAGTAGGGACAGGGTAGACACTGAAGCTTTCTTT.

V usage is TRBV7-3 and J usage is TRBJ2-7; tentative D call: TRBD2 (5 bases). The CDR3 covers 15 residues. Deletions cut 4 bases from V and 1 base from J, with 14 bases between. Germline CDR1 and CDR2: SGHTA and FQGTGA. CDR3 sequence: CASSSSGMSSYEQYF. The CDR3 DNA follows: TGTGCCAGCAGCTCATCGGGAATGTCATCCTACGAGCAGTACTTC.

This clonotype has a count of ten or more. The rearrangement joins TRBV29-1 to TRBJ2-1, with a weak D call TRBD2 (6 bases). The germline V and J ends were trimmed by 0 bases and 8 bases, with 11 bases remaining between them. The CDR3 covers 13 residues. Germline CDR1 and CDR2: SQVTM and ANQGSEA. CDR3 nucleotides: TGCAGCGTTGAAGATCCCTGGGGGGATGAGCAGTTCTTC. Translation: CSVEDPWGDEQFF.

This clonotype was detected only a few times. The chain has TRBV6-2 or TRBV6-3 and TRBJ1-2; tentatively, D is TRBD1 (6 bases). The CDR3 extends over 15 amino acids. V was cut by 0 bases and J by 7 bases, with 15 bases left in between. In germline, CDR1 is MNHEY, CDR2 SVGEGT. The CDR3 region is CASSYSPGQGPGYTF. In DNA form, the CDR3 reads TGTGCCAGCAGTTACTCACCGGGACAAGGGCCTGGCTACACCTTC.

Many counts were recorded for this clonotype. The chain is built from TRBV19 and TRBJ1-5; perhaps TRBD1 as D (6 bases). Germline V gene lookup returns CDR1 LNHDA and CDR2 SQIVND (reference sequence). Trimming removed 5 bases at V and 7 bases at J, with 18 bases between. This CDR3 is 15 amino acids long. CDR3 in DNA: TGTGCCAGTAGTGAGATTAAACAGGGACACCAGCCCCAGCATTTT. It is translated as CASSEIKQGHQPQHF.

The V gene is TRBV28, the J gene TRBJ2-7, with 7 nucleotides matching TRBD1. CDR1 is MDHEN and CDR2 is SYDVKM in the germline V gene. The CDR3 totals 14 residues. Germline trimming cut 3 bases from V and 2 bases from J; bases unmatched to any gene: 4. The CDR3 is CASSFGTVPYEQYF. CDR3 DNA: TGTGCCAGCAGTTTCGGGACAGTCCCCTACGAGCAGTACTTC. Filled out from reference TRBV28 and TRBJ2-7, the complete variable domain reads DVKVTQSSRYLVKRTGEKVFLECVQDMDHENMFWYRQDPGLGLRLIYFSYDVKMKEKGDIPEGYSVSREKKERFSLILESASTNQTSMYLCASSFGTVPYEQYFGPGTRLTVT.

This clonotype was counted many times. The CDR3 sequence: CAWSVRGGGGNEQFF. Written as DNA, the CDR3 is TGTGCCTGGAGTGTACGTGGTGGGGGTGGAAATGAGCAGTTCTTC. V and J are TRBV30 and TRBJ2-1; the D gene could be TRBD1 or TRBD2 (5 bases each). The ends were cut back, 0 bases at V and 7 bases at J, with 16 bases in the middle. The CDR3 spans 15 residues. Germline loops: CDR1 GTSNPN, CDR2 SVGIG (reference sequence).

A few counts support this clonotype. The chain couples TRBV4-1 to TRBJ2-7; 7 bases align to TRBD2. The trim removed 3 bases at V and 4 bases at J, leaving 9 bases unmatched. Germline lookup yields CDR1 MGHRA and CDR2 YSYEKL. CDR3 length equals 15 residues. Written as DNA, the CDR3 is TGCGCCAGCAGCCACCTGGCGGGAGAACTGTACGAGCAGTACTTC. Encoded protein: CASSHLAGELYEQYF.

This clonotype was counted only a few times. The chain uses TRBV20-1 and TRBJ2-2, with D unclear. The ends were cut back, 0 bases at V and 3 bases at J, with 14 bases in the middle. The germline V gene has CDR1 DFQATT and CDR2 SNEGSKA (reference sequence). The CDR3 is 16 amino acids. CDR3 sequence reads: CSARESAGFYTGELFF. Here the CDR3 DNA reads TGCAGTGCTAGAGAGAGCGCTGGATTCTACACCGGGGAGCTGTTTTTT.

This clonotype has only a few counts. The chain links TRBV6-1 to TRBJ2-7; 8 positions match TRBD1. This CDR3 comprises 15 residues. Trimming at V came to 8 bases and at J to 4 bases, leaving 13 bases not matched to a gene. In germline, CDR1 is MNHNS, CDR2 SASEGT. CDR3 nucleotide sequence: TGTGCCAGCCAAAAAATAACAGGGGGATTTTACGAGCAGTACTTC. This translates into CASQKITGGFYEQYF.

This clonotype has just a few counts. The rearrangement joins TRBV19 to TRBJ1-2, with 7 bases that match TRBD1. Trimming cost V 7 bases and J 7 bases; bases outside gene matches: 9. This CDR3 contains 13 residues. The germline gives CDR1 LNHDA, CDR2 SQIVND (reference sequence). CDR3 sequence: CASTLQGIGGYTF. The CDR3 DNA reads as TGTGCCAGTACCCTACAGGGGATAGGTGGCTACACCTTC.